The entry below describes one TCR beta chain. Its antigen has not been determined. No qualities accompany the bases; no much larger clone lies one base away. Preparation of the library involved the immunoSEQ multiplex PCR assay. The multiplex PCR relied on a mix of 60 forward primers for TCR Vbeta segments and 13 reverse primers for TCR Jbeta segments. Amplification of the CDR3 region of rearranged TCR beta genes was performed with a multiplex PCR assay on genomic DNA. The Illumina HiSeq System was used to sequence the amplified TCR beta libraries as 87-base-pair reads. For the original study's pipeline: A later analysis counted tens of millions of unique TCR beta chains across the 690 or so repertoires, and around 9.9 million of these chains were shared by at least two donors. To remove PCR and sequencing errors, raw reads were error-corrected and collapsed into unique sequences using a nearest-neighbor algorithm that merged closely related sequences. To assign V, D and J gene segments, CDR3 sequences were aligned to IMGT reference sequences. For a sequence to be retained, a match of at least six nucleotides to both a V gene segment and a J gene segment was required. A rearrangement counted as productive if the CDR3 had no stop codons and remained in frame with V and J, and every other rearrangement counted as non-productive. Following IMGT convention, CDR3 was defined as the stretch from the second conserved V-encoded cysteine to the conserved J-encoded phenylalanine. The earlier analysis of about 500 of the donors excluded sequences that lacked an unambiguous match to a single V gene segment. In an earlier analysis of approximately 610 of the donors, V segments were called functional above 56.7% productive rearrangements and were called segregating when the between-donor standard deviation exceeded 5%. A statistical classification framework was built to diagnose cytomegalovirus status from the catalog of TCR beta chain sequences. In a later analysis, V and J genes were assigned by comparing TCR nucleotide sequences against IMGT/GENE-DB human TR gene sequences. A later analysis assigned CDR3 sequences and most-parsimonious VDJ recombination scenarios with the TCRdist pipeline. In a later analysis, each TCR beta chain was defined by its CDR3 amino acid sequence together with its V-gene family, and reads lacking a unique V-gene family were excluded. As a way to deal with suspected cross-contamination and a sequencing artifact, a later analysis dropped approximately 590 nucleotide sequences that were highly shared and had low generation probability. In a later analysis, a clonal expansion index was calculated for each public chain from normalized within-repertoire ranks of inferred template counts. In a later analysis, generation probabilities were computed with a VDJ recombination model fitted to out-of-frame rearrangements, and the resulting probabilities were checked against IGoR. Hypergeometric tests were used in a later analysis to score TCR-TCR, TCR-HLA and TCR-CMV co-occurrence, with a repertoire-size bias correction applied to the TCR pairs. A later analysis estimated false discovery rates by permuting HLA or CMV assignments 20 times. In a later analysis, co-occurring TCRs were grouped using DBSCAN, with TCRdist sequence similarity added in when clustering inside HLA-allele-positive subsets. Repertoires with fewer than 30,000 or more than 120,000 public chains were left out of co-occurrence clustering, as were about five repertoires with anomalous nucleotide sharing. Held by TCRdb, this immuneACCESS table contains in-frame sequences only and omits some clones. Under half of the omission traces to an unresolved V gene where checked; the cause of the rest is unknown. V and J calls and clone size follow that table, whereas D and trimming were derived from the DNA. A total of some 170,000 clones appear in this sample, about four fifths of them only once. The ten biggest clones cover under 15% of the sample.

This sample stems from a study of cytomegalovirus exposure and HLA in healthy donors (dated by TCRdb to 2017 to 2019). About the study as a whole: In an earlier analysis of 550 to 750 of the donors, 276 Gb of sequence data and 90 million to 120 million unique TCR beta sequences from about 179 million T cells were reported. An early release that covered several hundred HLA-typed donors contained approximately 300 gigabases of sequencing data and around 85 million unique TCR sequences. The genetic ancestry cluster associated with self-reported Caucasian donors included 80% to 90% of the roughly 400 genotyped donors. The aim of the study was to test whether cataloging public T cell receptors could identify signatures of past pathogen exposure. The study profiled the T cell repertoires of some 610 subjects by immunosequencing and related them to cytomegalovirus serostatus. Along with the approximately 620-subject first cohort, a separate validation cohort of over a hundred different subjects was used. To predict cytomegalovirus infection status, the study brought together high-throughput TCR immunosequencing, statistical association of individual TCRs with disease status, and machine learning. To study patterns of TCR occurrence, a later analysis re-analyzed previously published TCR beta repertoires from 666 donors and added high-resolution HLA genotyping. The later analysis used no new phenotypic data to find candidate immune exposures, relying instead on TCR beta sequences and their occurrence across donors. An earlier analysis of approximately 630 of the donors applied high-throughput TCR beta sequencing to assess whether each TCR beta V gene segment acted as functional or pseudogenic. Donor age, sex, ethnicity and CMV serostatus were collected together with the repertoire data. Genome-wide SNP genotypes for about 65% of the 666 donors were used in a later genetic analysis, which treated that subset as a discovery cohort. Every discovery cohort repertoire had been produced on one sequencing platform. Both class I and class II loci were covered by HLA typing, at four-digit resolution. Typing coverage varied by locus: about 620-630 donors for A, B, C, DRB1 and DQB1; more than 500 for DQA1; approximately 610 for DPA1; 450 to 480 for DPB1. A handful of DR-DQ haplotypes were handled as single units for association and clustering because linkage in the cohort was strong. On average, approximately 250,000 unique TCR beta nucleotide sequences were sequenced per donor among 398 genotyped donors of the cohort, with roughly 18% of those sequences being non-productive. The investigation overall reported the following: The study listed 150 to 200 TCR beta chains as associated with cytomegalovirus. Compared with the 666-donor mean, donors in an Asian-associated ancestry cluster had fewer N-insertions in productive TCRs, according to a later genetic analysis. The classifier was reported to diagnose cytomegalovirus status with high specificity and sensitivity in both the original cohort and the validation cohort. In an earlier analysis of about 550 of the donors, most TCR beta V segments were observed in productive rearrangements about 87% or about 30% of the time, broadly matching IMGT annotations. When HLA alleles, especially DR and DQ, strongly co-occurred, attributing TCR associations to individual alleles was difficult. A further reported finding was that TCR beta sequences accurately predicted the HLA-A and HLA-B alleles for most subjects in the first cohort. Because counts were too low, 15 or so rarely observed V segments, including chromosome 9 orphons, were excluded from the earlier analysis of 587 of the donors. In vitro tests confirmed that a few of the cytomegalovirus-associated TCR beta chains recognize cytomegalovirus antigens. In a later analysis, most CMV-associated TCR beta chains were found to appear HLA-restricted, with HLA associations seemingly driven largely by CMV exposure. According to the authors, the approach could potentially be generalized to other disease states and immunological phenotypes. According to a later analysis, parvovirus B19, influenza, CMV and Epstein-Barr virus appeared linked to several top co-occurrence clusters. Some IMGT-functional V segments, including TRBV6-2 and TRBV6-3, could not be told apart with the 87-base-pair reads, so those segments were excluded. The only immune exposure information available for the cohort was CMV serostatus. A cluster of highly shared sequence variants was judged likely to represent a technical artifact of the sequencing pipeline. HLA typing was unavailable for some donors at each locus, so association tests used only the typed subset. In a later analysis, the rate of TCR association differed among HLA loci, with DRB1 alleles having the most associated TCRs and HLA-C alleles having the fewest. An association between a missense DCLRE1C variant and V-gene and J-gene trimming of TCR beta chains was found in a later genetic analysis and replicated in an independent cohort. Linkage disequilibrium might explain the correlated functional status among segregating V segments, but an unknown experimental factor could not be ruled out. In this cohort, only TCR beta chains were sequenced, and detectable features were limited by the absence of alpha or paired-chain data. Presence/absence analyses assumed roughly uniform sequencing depth across donors, an assumption that may not hold. In a later analysis, HLA-associated TCR beta chains were found to be more clonally expanded and to have lower generation probabilities than equally common non-associated chains. A later analysis associated about 17,000 TCR beta sequences with specific HLA alleles at a false discovery rate of 0.05. While some public TCRs were present in many individuals, most TCR sequences turned up only very rarely across donors.

The germline V gene supplies CDR1 MDHEN and CDR2 SYDVKM. There are 12 amino acids in the CDR3, from cysteine to phenylalanine inclusive. Only the CDR3 portion is preserved as DNA: 36 bases, with reading frame beginning at the first base. A distance of 8 bases separates the germline ends of V and J, which lose 6 bases and 5 bases respectively. The cohort consisted of 650 to 850 healthy bone marrow donors. At the time of sampling, every cohort member was nominally healthy, though immune exposures that went unrecorded were likely present. The donor tested CMV seronegative and was one of the 352 seronegative cohort members. A peripheral blood sample was provided by each donor, and peripheral blood mononuclear cells were used for TCR beta sequencing. Genomic DNA was extracted from the blood cell samples with the Qiagen DNeasy Blood Extraction Kit.

This TCR was recovered from a woman aged 50 to 60 in good health and CMV-seronegative. Source material: PBMCs. The rearrangement joined TRBV28 to TRBJ2-1; TRBD1 is a weak D gene call, 5 bases matching. The CDR3 amino acid sequence is: CASRAGNNEQFF. At the DNA level, the sequence is TGTGCCAGCAGGGCAGGGAACAATGAGCAGTTCTTC.